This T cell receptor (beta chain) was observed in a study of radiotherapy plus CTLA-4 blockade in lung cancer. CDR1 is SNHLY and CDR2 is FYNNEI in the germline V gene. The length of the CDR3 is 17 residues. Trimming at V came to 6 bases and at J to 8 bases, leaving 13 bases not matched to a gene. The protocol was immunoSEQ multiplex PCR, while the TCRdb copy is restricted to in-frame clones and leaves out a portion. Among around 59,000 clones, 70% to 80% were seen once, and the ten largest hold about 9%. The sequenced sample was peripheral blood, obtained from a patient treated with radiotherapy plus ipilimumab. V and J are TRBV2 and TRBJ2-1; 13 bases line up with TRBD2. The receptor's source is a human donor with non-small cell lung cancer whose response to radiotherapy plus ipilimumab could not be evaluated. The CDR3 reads CASRAIRLAGGWDEQFF. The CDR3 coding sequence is TGTGCCAGCAGAGCGATCCGACTAGCGGGGGGTTGGGATGAGCAGTTCTTC.